The TCR beta chain under discussion was sequenced for a study of cytomegalovirus exposure and HLA in healthy donors. The study ran its PCR with 60 Vbeta and 13 Jbeta primers. Using immunoSEQ multiplex PCR, the repertoire was profiled, and TCRdb retains in-frame clones only, with some absent. The repertoire holds 160,000 or so clones, with 80% to 85% as singletons. As to this clone: Its specificity is not known.

CDR1 is KGHSH and CDR2 is LQKENI in the germline V gene. The CDR3 consists of 15 residues. Deletions cut 2 bases from V and 0 bases from J, with 8 bases between. Study-wide results and caveats: TCR beta sequences reportedly predicted most subjects' HLA-A and HLA-B alleles accurately. There were several of the most significant clusters that appeared linked to common viral pathogens in a later analysis. 87-base-pair reads could not separate some V segments, including TRBV6-2 and TRBV6-3.

The sequence derives from a woman in her late teens or twenties in good health and CMV-seronegative. The chain couples TRBV18 to TRBJ1-5; no clear D gene. Sequencing was carried out using PBMCs. This CDR3 reads CASSPGSYSNQPQHF. CDR3 bases: TGTGCCAGCTCACCAGGGAGTTATAGCAATCAGCCCCAGCATTTT.